The 7 T cell receptor beta chains reported below all come from one sample, sequenced in a study of T-cell memory formation after mild COVID-19 listed by TCRdb under 2021. The library was prepared using 5' RACE. Instrument on record: Illumina NovaSeq 6000. Using fastp trimming at Q25 and MiXCR clonotype assembly, TCRdb reanalyzed the public sequencing data and kept in-frame beta chains. One record per CDR3 amino acid sequence lists the most common genes and DNA. This sample is represented by roughly 150,000 distinct CDR3 sequences; 13% of them were singletons. Approximately 3.6% of the sample comes from the top ten. The sequencing input was PBMCs or a T cell subset sorted from them (not recorded which). These receptors originate from a young man who had mild COVID-19 (a few samples of this study predate the infection). The sample titles of this study are shuffled in the database, so cell type and time point are left out; the donor was told from shared clones.

This chain uses TRBV24-1 with TRBJ2-2; D is unclear. V was trimmed by 4 bases and J by 4 bases, leaving 6 bases between them. There are 13 residues in the CDR3. CDR1 KGHDR and CDR2 SFDVKD come from the germline V gene. CDR3 in amino acids: CATSDYTTGELFF. The CDR3 region has the DNA TGTGCCACCAGTGACTATACCACCGGGGAGCTGTTTTTT.

The chain couples TRBV27 to TRBJ2-7; 9 bases map to TRBD1. CDR1 and CDR2 from the germline V gene are MNHEY and SMNVEV (reference sequence). With 4 bases clipped from V and 3 bases from J, the junction kept 10 bases outside the gene matches. CDR3 length: 16 residues. The CDR3 sequence: CASSYFRGQGFYEQYF. The CDR3 bases are TGTGCCAGCAGTTACTTTAGGGGACAGGGTTTCTACGAGCAGTACTTC.

The genes are TRBV9 and TRBJ1-5; D possibly corresponds to TRBD1 (5 bases). V lost 3 bases, J lost 4 bases, and 11 bases lay in between. CDR1 is SGDLS, CDR2 YYNGEE, per germline. The CDR3 is 14 amino acids. CDR3: CASSAGTWNQPQHF. Here the CDR3 DNA reads TGTGCCAGCAGCGCGGGGACTTGGAATCAGCCCCAGCATTTT.

This clonotype has more than one count but fewer than ten. CDR3 loop: CASSLGGSDEQYV. The CDR3 DNA reads TGCGCCAGCAGCTTGGGCGGCTCGGACGAGCAGTACGTC. The rearrangement uses TRBV5-1 and TRBJ2-7, with D unclear. This CDR3 is 13 amino acids long. Germline lookup yields CDR1 SGHRS and CDR2 YFSETQ. The V end was cut by 0 bases, the J end by 5 bases, with 9 bases between.

The sample holds a few counts of this clonotype. The chain joins TRBV6-2 or TRBV6-3 to TRBJ2-1; TRBD1 or TRBD2 may be the D gene (5 bases each). The V end was cut by 7 bases, the J end by 8 bases, with 27 bases between. Germline lookup yields CDR1 MNHEY and CDR2 SVGEGT. The CDR3 spans 17 residues. CDR3 sequence (DNA): TGTGCCAGCATCGACCGAGTTCGGGCCCAGAGGGGCCATGAGCAGTTCTTC. As protein: CASIDRVRAQRGHEQFF.

The rearrangement links TRBV7-2 to TRBJ2-5; 13 bases map to TRBD2. Trimming at V came to 5 bases and at J to 7 bases, leaving 7 bases not matched to a gene. Germline lookup yields CDR1 SGHTA and CDR2 FQGNSA. This CDR3 is 15 amino acids long. CDR3 nucleotides: TGTGCCAGCAGCCCCACCGGACTAGCGGGGGCGACCCAGTACTTC. Translation gives CASSPTGLAGATQYF.

The chain employs TRBV7-8 and TRBJ2-4; TRBD2 aligns across 7 bases. The CDR3 spans 14 residues. V trimming: 5 bases; J trimming: 7 bases; junction bases outside the gene matches: 8. Germline CDR1 reads SGHVS; CDR2 reads FQNEAQ. For the CDR3, the DNA is TGTGCCAGCAGCAGTAGGACTAGGGATAACATTCAGTACTTC. The encoded protein is CASSSRTRDNIQYF.